This TCR beta chain was recovered during a study of T cell responses to AZD1222 COVID-19 vaccine. Study-wide results and limits: The donor cohort was predominantly white British with a female majority, and clonal diversity may have been underestimated.

Profiling relied on immunoSEQ multiplex PCR, and the TCRdb table lists in-frame clones only, not all of them. This table has 100,000 to 150,000 clones, 80% to 90% appearing once. On this clone: Antigen: not known.

This CDR3 comprises 11 residues. Deletions cut 3 bases from V and 4 bases from J, with 4 bases between. The chain uses TRBV12-3 or TRBV12-4 and TRBJ2-7; D unclear. Source: peripheral blood, taken on day 0 of AZD1222 vaccination. This sequence was found in an adult in good health. CDR3 in amino acids: CASSFQYEQYF. The CDR3 nucleotides are TGTGCCAGCAGTTTCCAATACGAGCAGTACTTC.